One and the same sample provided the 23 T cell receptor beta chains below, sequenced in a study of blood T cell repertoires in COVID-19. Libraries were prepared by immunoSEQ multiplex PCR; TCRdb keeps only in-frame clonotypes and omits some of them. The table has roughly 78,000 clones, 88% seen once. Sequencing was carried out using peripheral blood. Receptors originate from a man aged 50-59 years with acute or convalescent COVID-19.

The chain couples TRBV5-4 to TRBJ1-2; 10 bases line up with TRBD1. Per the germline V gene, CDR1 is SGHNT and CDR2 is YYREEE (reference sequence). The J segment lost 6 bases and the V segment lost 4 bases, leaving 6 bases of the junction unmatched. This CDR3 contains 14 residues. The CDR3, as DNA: TGTGCCAGCAGCGCCGCCGGGACAGGGGATGGCTACACCTTC. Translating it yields CASSAAGTGDGYTF.

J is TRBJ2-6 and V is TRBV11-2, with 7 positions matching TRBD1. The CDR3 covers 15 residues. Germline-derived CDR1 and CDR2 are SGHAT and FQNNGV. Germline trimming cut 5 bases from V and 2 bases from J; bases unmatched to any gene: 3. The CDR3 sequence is CASSQGQAGANVLTF. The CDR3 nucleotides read TGTGCCAGCAGCCAAGGACAGGCTGGGGCCAACGTCCTGACTTTC. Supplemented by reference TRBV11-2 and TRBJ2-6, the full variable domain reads EAGVAQSPRYKIIEKRQSVAFWCNPISGHATLYWYQQILGQGPKLLIQFQNNGVVDDSQLPKDRFSAERLKGVDSTLKIQPAKLEDSAVYLCASSQGQAGANVLTFGAGSRLTVL.

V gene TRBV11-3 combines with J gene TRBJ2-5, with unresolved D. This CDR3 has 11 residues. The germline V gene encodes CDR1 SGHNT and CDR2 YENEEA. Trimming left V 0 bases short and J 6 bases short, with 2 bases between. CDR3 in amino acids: CASSLDKTQYF. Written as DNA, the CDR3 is TGTGCCAGCAGCTTAGATAAGACCCAGTACTTC.

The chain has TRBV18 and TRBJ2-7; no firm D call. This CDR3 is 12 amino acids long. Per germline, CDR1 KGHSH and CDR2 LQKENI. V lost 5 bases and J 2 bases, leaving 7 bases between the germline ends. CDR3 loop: CASSMGPYEQYF. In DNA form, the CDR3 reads TGTGCCAGCTCAATGGGCCCCTACGAGCAGTACTTC.

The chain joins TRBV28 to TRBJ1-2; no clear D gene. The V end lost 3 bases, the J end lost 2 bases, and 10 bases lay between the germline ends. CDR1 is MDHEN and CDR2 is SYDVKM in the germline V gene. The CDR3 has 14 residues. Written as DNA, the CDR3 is TGTGCCAGCAGTTTCGGAGATTACAACTATGGCTACACCTTC. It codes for CASSFGDYNYGYTF.

The CDR3 bases are TGTGCCAGCAGCAAGCCAACCGGACAGGGGGGGAATGAAAAACTGTTTTTT. This codes for CASSKPTGQGGNEKLFF. The rearrangement links TRBV21-1 to TRBJ1-4; the D call in the table, TRBD1, was not verified against the DNA. TRBV21-1 is a known pseudogene. The CDR3 has 17 amino acids.

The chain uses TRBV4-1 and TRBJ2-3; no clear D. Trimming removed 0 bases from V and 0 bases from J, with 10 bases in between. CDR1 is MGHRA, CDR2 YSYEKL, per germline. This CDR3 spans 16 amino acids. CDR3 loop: CASSQERHPSTDTQYF. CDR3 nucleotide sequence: TGCGCCAGCAGCCAAGAGCGACATCCTAGCACAGATACGCAGTATTTT.

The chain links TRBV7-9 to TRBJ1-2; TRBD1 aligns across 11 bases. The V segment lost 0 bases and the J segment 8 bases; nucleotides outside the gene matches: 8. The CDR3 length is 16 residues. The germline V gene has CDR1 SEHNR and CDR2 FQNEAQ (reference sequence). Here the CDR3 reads CASSLASGQGARGYTF. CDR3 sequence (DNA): TGTGCCAGCAGCTTAGCTTCAGGACAGGGGGCAAGGGGCTACACCTTC.

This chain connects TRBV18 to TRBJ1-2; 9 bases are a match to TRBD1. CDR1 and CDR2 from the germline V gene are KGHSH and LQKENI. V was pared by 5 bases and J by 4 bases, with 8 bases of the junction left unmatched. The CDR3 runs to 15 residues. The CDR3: CASSAGTGNRYGYTF. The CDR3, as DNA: TGTGCCAGCTCAGCGGGGACAGGGAATCGCTATGGCTACACCTTC.

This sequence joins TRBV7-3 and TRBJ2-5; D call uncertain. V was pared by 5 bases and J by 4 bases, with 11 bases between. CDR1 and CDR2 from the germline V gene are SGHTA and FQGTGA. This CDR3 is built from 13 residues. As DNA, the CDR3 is TGTGCCAGCAGCCAAGCGCAAGCAGAGACCCAGTACTTC. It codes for CASSQAQAETQYF.

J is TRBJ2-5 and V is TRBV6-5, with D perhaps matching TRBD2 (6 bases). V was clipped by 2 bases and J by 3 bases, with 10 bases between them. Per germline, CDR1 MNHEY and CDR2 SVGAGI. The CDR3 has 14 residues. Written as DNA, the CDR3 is TGTGCCAGCAGTTACGGCGGGACGGAAGAGACCCAGTACTTC. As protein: CASSYGGTEETQYF.

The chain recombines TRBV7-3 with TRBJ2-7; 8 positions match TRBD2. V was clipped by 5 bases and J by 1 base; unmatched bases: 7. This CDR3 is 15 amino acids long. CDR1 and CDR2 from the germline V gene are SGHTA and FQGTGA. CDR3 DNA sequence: TGTGCCAGCAGCCCCGGGGGGGATGAATCCTACGAGCAGTACTTC. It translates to CASSPGGDESYEQYF.

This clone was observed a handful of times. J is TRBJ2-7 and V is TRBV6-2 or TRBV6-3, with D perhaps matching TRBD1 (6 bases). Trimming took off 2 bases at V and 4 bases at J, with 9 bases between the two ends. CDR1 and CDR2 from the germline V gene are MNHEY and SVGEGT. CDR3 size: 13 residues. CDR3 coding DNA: TGTGCCAGCAGTTACGGCAGGGGATACGAGCAGTACTTC. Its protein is CASSYGRGYEQYF.

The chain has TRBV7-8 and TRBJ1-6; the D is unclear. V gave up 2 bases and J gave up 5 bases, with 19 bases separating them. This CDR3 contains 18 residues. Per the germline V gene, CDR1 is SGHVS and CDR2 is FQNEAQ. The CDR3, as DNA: TGTGCCAGCAGCTTATTCTATTTGTCGCCATACGATAATTCACCCCTCCACTTT. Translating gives CASSLFYLSPYDNSPLHF.

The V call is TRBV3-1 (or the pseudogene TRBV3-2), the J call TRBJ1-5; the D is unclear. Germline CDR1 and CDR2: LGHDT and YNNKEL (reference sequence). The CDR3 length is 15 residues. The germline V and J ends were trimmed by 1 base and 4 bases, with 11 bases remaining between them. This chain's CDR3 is CASSQGAQLNQPQHF. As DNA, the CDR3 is TGTGCCAGCAGCCAAGGGGCACAGCTTAATCAGCCCCAGCATTTT.

The CDR3 coding sequence is TGCAGCGTTGAAACTGGGGAGGGGAGAAACACCGGGGAGCTGTTTTTT. Amino acid sequence: CSVETGEGRNTGELFF. V and J are TRBV29-1 and TRBJ2-2; 7 bases map to TRBD2. The CDR3 is 16 amino acids. Per the germline V gene, CDR1 is SQVTM and CDR2 is ANQGSEA. With 2 bases clipped from V and 2 bases from J, the junction kept 8 bases outside the gene matches.

The CDR3 bases are TGTGCCAGCAGTAAACAATCCGGGACAGGGGTCGCCTACGAGCAGTACTTC. It yields the protein CASSKQSGTGVAYEQYF. The V gene is TRBV6-2 or TRBV6-3, the J gene TRBJ2-7, with 10 bases lining up with TRBD1. V gave up 5 bases and J gave up 2 bases; unmatched junction bases: 12. The germline gives CDR1 MNHEY, CDR2 SVGEGT. The CDR3 length is 17 residues.

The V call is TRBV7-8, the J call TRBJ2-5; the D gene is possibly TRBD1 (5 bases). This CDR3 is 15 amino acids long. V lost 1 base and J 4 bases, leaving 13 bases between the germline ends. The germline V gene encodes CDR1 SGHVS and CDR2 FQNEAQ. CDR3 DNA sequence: TGTGCCAGCAGCTTAGTTGGGGCGTACGGAGAGACCCAGTACTTC. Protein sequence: CASSLVGAYGETQYF.

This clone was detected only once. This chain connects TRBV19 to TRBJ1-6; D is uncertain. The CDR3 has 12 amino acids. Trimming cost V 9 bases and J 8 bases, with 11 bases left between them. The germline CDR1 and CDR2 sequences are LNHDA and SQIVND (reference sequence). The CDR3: CASNGQDSPLHF. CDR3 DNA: TGTGCCAGCAACGGTCAGGATTCACCCCTCCACTTT.

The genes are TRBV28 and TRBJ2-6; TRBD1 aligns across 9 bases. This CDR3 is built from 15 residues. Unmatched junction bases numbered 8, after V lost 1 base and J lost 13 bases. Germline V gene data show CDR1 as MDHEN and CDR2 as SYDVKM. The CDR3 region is CASSLLMDRGRVLTF. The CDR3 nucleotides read TGTGCCAGCAGTTTATTGATGGACAGGGGTCGGGTCCTGACTTTC.

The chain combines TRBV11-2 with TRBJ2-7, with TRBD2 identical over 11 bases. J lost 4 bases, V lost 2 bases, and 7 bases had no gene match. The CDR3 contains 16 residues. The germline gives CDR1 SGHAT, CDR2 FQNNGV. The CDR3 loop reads CASSLRVLAGAYEQYF. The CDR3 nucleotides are TGTGCCAGCAGCTTAAGGGTACTAGCGGGGGCTTACGAGCAGTACTTC.

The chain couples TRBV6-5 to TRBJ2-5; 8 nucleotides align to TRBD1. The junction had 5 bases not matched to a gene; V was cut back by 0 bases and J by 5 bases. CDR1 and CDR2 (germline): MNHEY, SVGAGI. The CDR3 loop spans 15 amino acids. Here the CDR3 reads CASSYSGQGGETQYF. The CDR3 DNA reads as TGTGCCAGCAGTTACTCCGGACAGGGCGGGGAGACCCAGTACTTC.

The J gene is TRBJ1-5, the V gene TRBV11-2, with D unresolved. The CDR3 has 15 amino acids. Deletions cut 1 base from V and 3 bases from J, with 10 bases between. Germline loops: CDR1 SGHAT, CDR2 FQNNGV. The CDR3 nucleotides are TGTGCCAGCAGCTTAGTTGAACAGAACAATCAGCCCCAGCATTTT. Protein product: CASSLVEQNNQPQHF.